The 19 T cell receptor beta chains in this list originate from one sample, sequenced in a study of T cells in Graves' hyperthyroidism and ophthalmopathy. It was RNA transcripts that yielded the amplified TCR beta CDR3 regions. HTBI primers were the set used in a first-round RT-PCR of the TCR CDR3. One entry per CDR3 protein, called by TCRdb with MiXCR from the multiplex PCR reads. This table has 490,000 or so distinct CDR3 sequences, roughly 22% appearing once. The sequenced sample was blood. The receptors stem from a woman aged 65 to 85 with Graves' ophthalmopathy.

A few counts support this clonotype. The J gene is TRBJ2-2, the V gene TRBV3-1, with D perhaps matching TRBD2 (5 bases). This CDR3 region has 14 residues. The germline CDR1 and CDR2 sequences are LGHDT and YNNKEL (reference sequence). Trimming cost V 0 bases and J 8 bases, with 10 bases left between them. The CDR3 spells CASSQDRTGGELFF. The CDR3 coding sequence is TGTGCCAGCAGCCAAGATAGGACGGGAGGGGAGCTGTTTTTT. Filled out from reference TRBV3-1 and TRBJ2-2, the complete variable domain reads DTAVSQTPKYLVTQMGNDKSIKCEQNLGHDTMYWYKQDSKKFLKIMFSYNNKELIINETVPNRFSPKSPDKAHLNLHINSLELGDSAVYFCASSQDRTGGELFFGEGSRLTVL.

V usage is TRBV12-3 or TRBV12-4 and J usage is TRBJ1-1; D possibly corresponds to TRBD1 (5 bases). Trimming removed 4 bases at V and 11 bases at J, with 14 bases between. The CDR3 totals 12 residues. The CDR3 DNA sequence: TGTGCCAGCAGTTCCGGGGGGATTTGGGCTTTCTTT. This encodes CASSSGGIWAFF.

This clonotype was detected a few times. The chain couples TRBV29-1 to TRBJ2-5, with D uncertain. The CDR3 loop spans 14 amino acids. Per the germline V gene, CDR1 is SQVTM and CDR2 is ANQGSEA. Trimming removed 3 bases at V and 1 base at J, with 12 bases between. The CDR3 is CSVDPRMVQETQYF. In nucleotides, the CDR3 is TGCAGCGTTGACCCAAGAATGGTCCAAGAGACCCAGTACTTC.

The V gene is TRBV6-1, the J gene TRBJ2-7; D ambiguous. This CDR3 comprises 14 residues. The germline V gene has CDR1 MNHNS and CDR2 SASEGT. Trimming shortened V by 1 base and J by 0 bases, and 7 bases separated the two germline ends. DNA of the CDR3: TGTGCCAGCAGTGAAGGCTGGAGCTCCTACGAGCAGTACTTC. Amino acids: CASSEGWSSYEQYF.

This clonotype was seen at least ten times. V usage is TRBV2 and J usage is TRBJ2-3, with 7 bases matching TRBD2. This CDR3 has 16 residues. With V trimmed by 5 bases and J by 7 bases, 15 bases remained unmatched. CDR1 is SNHLY and CDR2 is FYNNEI in the germline V gene. CDR3 region: CASSRSELAASHTQYF. The CDR3 DNA reads as TGTGCCAGCAGTCGAAGTGAGCTAGCGGCCTCGCATACGCAGTATTTT. The full variable domain, with the rest looked up from reference TRBV2 and TRBJ2-3, is EPEVTQTPSHQVTQMGQEVILRCVPISNHLYFYWYRQILGQKVEFLVSFYNNEISEKSEIFDDQFSVERPDGSNFTLKIRSTKLEDSAMYFCASSRSELAASHTQYFGPGTRLTVL.

There are a few counts of this clonotype. Being one base from a much bigger clone, this may be a read error. The DNA of the CDR3 is TGTGCCAGCAGTTTCGACGGCAATCAGCCCCAGCATTTT. Translation gives CASSFDGNQPQHF. The chain employs TRBV27 and TRBJ1-5; D uncertain. The germline CDR1 and CDR2 sequences are MNHEY and SMNVEV (reference sequence). The CDR3 spans 13 residues. V dropped 3 bases and J dropped 2 bases, with 5 bases sitting between them.

This clonotype was counted only a few times. The chain uses TRBV10-3 and TRBJ1-3, with no clear D. V lost 5 bases and J lost 0, with 11 bases in between. This CDR3 spans 15 amino acids. CDR1 and CDR2 (germline): ENHRY, SYGVKD. The CDR3 reads CAISPHGVSGNTIYF. As DNA, the CDR3 is TGTGCCATCAGTCCACACGGTGTCTCTGGAAACACCATATATTTT.

This clonotype was counted between two and nine times. This rearrangement joins TRBV3-1 to TRBJ2-7, with D uncertain. The CDR3 loop spans 12 amino acids. Trimming took 0 bases from V and 7 from J, leaving 7 bases between them. The germline gives CDR1 LGHDT, CDR2 YNNKEL (reference sequence). The CDR3 DNA reads as TGTGCCAGCAGCCAAGATGCCAGGGAGCAGTACTTC. Its translation: CASSQDAREQYF.

This clonotype occurred a few times. This rearrangement joins TRBV2 to TRBJ2-5; D is ambiguous. This CDR3 comprises 12 residues. V was cut by 3 bases and J by 5 bases, with 7 bases left in between. CDR1 is SNHLY and CDR2 is FYNNEI in the germline V gene. The CDR3 DNA sequence: TGTGCCAGCAGTGAGGGGTGGGAGACCCAGTACTTC. The encoded protein is CASSEGWETQYF.

This clonotype has more than one count but fewer than ten. The chain combines TRBV11-3 with TRBJ2-1, with 7 positions matching TRBD1. Unmatched junction bases numbered 4, after V lost 5 bases and J lost 3 bases. The CDR3 consists of 14 residues. Germline V gives CDR1 SGHNT, CDR2 YENEEA. CDR3 protein: CASSRQGNYNEQFF. The CDR3 DNA follows: TGTGCCAGCAGCCGACAGGGTAACTACAATGAGCAGTTCTTC. The full variable domain, with the rest looked up from reference TRBV11-3 and TRBJ2-1, is EAGVVQSPRYKIIEKKQPVAFWCNPISGHNTLYWYLQNLGQGPELLIRYENEEAVDDSQLPKDRFSAERLKGVDSTLKIQPAELGDSAVYLCASSRQGNYNEQFFGPGTRLTVL.

The genes are TRBV30 and TRBJ2-6, with D hard to call. This CDR3 contains 14 residues. Trimming took 3 bases from V and 0 from J, leaving 6 bases between them. The germline V gene has CDR1 GTSNPN and CDR2 SVGIG (reference sequence). CDR3 DNA sequence: TGTGCCTGGAGCCCAGGCTCTGGGGCCAACGTCCTGACTTTC. This gives the protein CAWSPGSGANVLTF. The variable domain in full, completed from reference TRBV30 and TRBJ2-6, reads SQTIHQWPATLVQPVGSPLSLECTVEGTSNPNLYWYRQAAGRGLQLLFYSVGIGQISSEVPQNLSASRPQDRQFILSSKKLLLSDSGFYLCAWSPGSGANVLTFGAGSRLTVL.

The chain has TRBV10-1 and TRBJ2-1; D uncertain. V shed 3 bases and J shed 8 bases, with 8 bases lying between them. In germline, CDR1 is WNHNN, CDR2 SYGVQD (reference sequence). The CDR3 runs to 12 residues. CDR3 sequence: CASSEPGDEQFF. CDR3 bases: TGCGCCAGCAGTGAACCCGGCGATGAGCAGTTCTTC.

The chain has TRBV9 and TRBJ1-1; 8 bases fit TRBD1. Germline loops: CDR1 SGDLS, CDR2 YYNGEE. V lost 3 bases and J lost 4; bases outside the gene matches: 8. This CDR3 comprises 15 residues. This CDR3 is CASSGDRGKSTEAFF. The CDR3 region has the DNA TGTGCCAGCAGCGGTGACAGGGGAAAGAGCACTGAAGCTTTCTTT.

This clonotype was seen a few times. The rearrangement uses TRBV12-3 or TRBV12-4 and TRBJ1-3; TRBD1 matches 7 bases. The V segment lost 5 bases and the J segment 4 bases; nucleotides outside the gene matches: 11. The length of the CDR3 is 16 residues. The chain's CDR3 is CASSPRQGRAGNTIYF. CDR3 nucleotides: TGTGCCAGCAGTCCCCGACAGGGAAGAGCCGGAAACACCATATATTTT.

J is TRBJ2-5 and V is TRBV9; D gene unclear. The germline CDR1 and CDR2 sequences are SGDLS and YYNGEE. The V and J ends lost 2 bases and 1 base respectively, with 12 bases between them. This CDR3 region has 15 residues. As DNA, the CDR3 is TGTGCCAGCAGCGTGGGTGGAGAGCTCCAAGAGACCCAGTACTTC. Its translation: CASSVGGELQETQYF.

The V and J genes are TRBV7-9 and TRBJ1-2; D is perhaps TRBD1 (6 bases). The CDR3 length is 13 residues. The germline V and J ends were trimmed by 11 bases and 0 bases, with 13 bases remaining between them. The germline V gene encodes CDR1 SEHNR and CDR2 FQNEAQ (reference sequence). CDR3 coding DNA: TGTGCCTACGGGGACACCACTAACTATGGCTACACCTTC. Translated: CAYGDTTNYGYTF.

The rearrangement uses TRBV19 and TRBJ2-1; perhaps TRBD2 as D (6 bases). The CDR3 extends over 15 amino acids. Germline V CDR1 and CDR2: LNHDA, SQIVND (reference sequence). Trimming took off 10 bases at V and 4 bases at J, with 20 bases between the two ends. CDR3 sequence (DNA): TGTGCCACCCGGTCCGTCAGGGAGGTATACAATGAGCAGTTCTTC. It is translated as CATRSVREVYNEQFF.

The V call is TRBV10-3, the J call TRBJ2-7; D not resolved. The CDR3 extends over 11 amino acids. Trimming removed 6 bases from V and 4 bases from J, with 7 bases in between. Germline lookup yields CDR1 ENHRY and CDR2 SYGVKD. This CDR3 is CAISNEYEQYF. CDR3 nucleotides: TGTGCCATCAGCAACGAATACGAGCAGTACTTC.

This clonotype has just a few counts. The chain combines TRBV5-1 with TRBJ2-5; 11 nucleotides align to TRBD2. V shed 2 bases, J shed 5 bases, and the junction held 5 bases outside the gene matches. CDR1 is SGHRS and CDR2 is YFSETQ in the germline V gene. The CDR3 loop spans 15 amino acids. In nucleotides, the CDR3 is TGCGCCAGCAGCTTAAAGGCTAGCGGGAGGGAGACCCAGTACTTC. Amino acids: CASSLKASGRETQYF.